This T cell receptor beta chain emerged from a study of graft-versus-host responses after intestinal transplantation. Study results and limitations: Some patients had graft-donor T cell macrochimerism. In their allografts, the ratios of graft-versus-host to host-versus-graft T cell clones were high. Investigators detected GvH clones in recipient marrow, with some emerging earlier in ileum or blood.

Produced via immunoSEQ multiplex PCR; TCRdb's table is partial and in-frame only. The sample has about 100,000 clones; about 90% are singletons. Details on this clone: Its antigen is as yet unknown.

The length of the CDR3 is 13 residues. Germline V CDR1 and CDR2: ENHRY, SYGVKD. V gave up 8 bases and J gave up 5 bases, with 15 bases separating them. This clonotype was obtained from a human donor who was the organ donor for an intestinal transplant. This chain joins TRBV10-3 and TRBJ2-5; tentatively, D is TRBD1 or TRBD2 (6 bases each). This sample comprised unstimulated CD4+ T cells sorted from spleen or lymph node cells, obtained before transplant. CDR3 in amino acids: CAIAWGARETQYF. In nucleotides, the CDR3 is TGTGCCATCGCATGGGGGGCTCGGGAGACCCAGTACTTC.